This T cell receptor beta chain was identified during a study of post-analysis software for immune sequencing data. TCR beta libraries were prepared from cDNA with unique molecular identifiers. TCRdb reprocessed the PCR reads via MiXCR and lists one record per CDR3 protein. This sample carries 150,000 to 200,000 distinct CDR3 sequences, about 32% of them seen once, and the ten largest clones take 1.5%. The specimen sequenced was blood. The sequence was obtained from a girl aged 5 to 17 with multiple sclerosis.

The CDR3 spells CASSPGTSWREQYF. In DNA form, the CDR3 reads TGTGCCAGCAGCCCCGGGACTAGTTGGCGAGAGCAGTACTTC. This chain joins TRBV7-8 and TRBJ2-7, with 8 nucleotides matching TRBD2. Trimming cost V 5 bases and J 7 bases; bases outside gene matches: 10. Germline CDR1 SGHVS, CDR2 FQNEAQ. The CDR3 has 14 amino acids.